This is a list of T cell receptor beta chains from one sample in a study of OX40 agonist ivuxolimab in advanced cancers. TCRdb's copy holds only in-frame clones and misses some; the assay was immunoSEQ multiplex PCR. The sample has 79,000 or so clones; 65% to 90% are singletons. Source: CD4+ or CD8+ T cells sorted from blood, taken in a trial of the OX40 agonist ivuxolimab. These receptors were collected from an adult with an advanced solid tumor such as melanoma, head and neck, liver or kidney cancer. The CDR3 runs from the conserved cysteine through the conserved F or W. A D gene is named only where the DNA matches it firmly. Where a row states a size, it is once, few, many or the class of an expanded clone; other rows omit it.

d_gene	v_gene	abundance	len	j_gene	CDR3nt	CDR3aa
.	TRBV7-9	once	12	TRBJ2-1	TGTGCCAGCAGCTTTAGTTCGGATGAGCAGTTCTTC	CASSFSSDEQFF
.	TRBV12-5	.	16	TRBJ2-1	TGTGCTAGTGGCTCCCCCCGCGGGGCCAACTACAATGAGCAGTTCTTC	CASGSPRGANYNEQFF
.	TRBV6-5	few	13	TRBJ1-6	TGTGCCAGCAGTCCTGATCGGAGTTCACCCCTCCACTTT	CASSPDRSSPLHF
.	TRBV6-6	.	13	TRBJ2-7	TGTGCCAGCAGTAGGGACATATCCTACGAGCAGTACTTC	CASSRDISYEQYF
.	TRBV18	.	15	TRBJ2-7	TGTGCCAGCTCACTAACAGGAGGGTTCACCTACGAGCAGTACTTC	CASSLTGGFTYEQYF
.	TRBV6-1	.	13	TRBJ2-1	TGTGCCAGCAGTGCCTGGGGACGGGATGAGCAGTTCTTC	CASSAWGRDEQFF
TRBD2	TRBV30	few	15	TRBJ2-1	TGTGCCTGGGGCCTCGGTAGCGGGGGTTACAATGAGCAGTTCTTC	CAWGLGSGGYNEQFF
TRBD2	TRBV5-1	.	16	TRBJ2-5	TGCGCCAGCAGCTTGTTTGGCGGGGGGACCGGGGAGACCCAGTACTTC	CASSLFGGGTGETQYF
.	TRBV7-9	.	16	TRBJ1-2	TGTGCCAGCAGCCCAACCGGGACGGGTCTTAACTATGGCTACACCTTC	CASSPTGTGLNYGYTF
TRBD1	TRBV5-1	.	15	TRBJ1-5	TGCGCCAGCAGCCAGACAGGGCAAAGCAATCAGCCCCAGCATTTT	CASSQTGQSNQPQHF
.	TRBV4-3	.	15	TRBJ2-4	TGCGCCAGCAGCCAAGAAGGGAGGGGGGACAACATTCAGTACTTC	CASSQEGRGDNIQYF
TRBD2	TRBV7-8	.	16	TRBJ2-5	TGTGCCAGCAGCCCCGCTCCGGGGGGAGTGGGAGAGACCCAGTACTTC	CASSPAPGGVGETQYF
TRBD2	TRBV5-6	.	16	TRBJ2-5	TGTGCCAGCAGCAAGAGTCTGCGGGGGGGCCAAGAGACCCAGTACTTC	CASSKSLRGGQETQYF
.	TRBV19	.	16	TRBJ1-2	TGTGCCAGTAGTATAGATTTCGGGGCCCCCTACTATGGCTACACCTTC	CASSIDFGAPYYGYTF
TRBD1	TRBV13	once	14	TRBJ1-5	TGTGCCAGCAGCTTAGGGACAGGGGGAAGGCCCCAGCATTTT	CASSLGTGGRPQHF
.	TRBV2	.	14	TRBJ1-4	TGTGCCAGCACCATCAGAGGAACTAATGAAAAACTGTTTTTT	CASTIRGTNEKLFF
.	TRBV4-3	.	17	TRBJ2-3	TGCGCCAGCAGCCAAGATCATGGGGGGCTGCGCACAGATACGCAGTATTTT	CASSQDHGGLRTDTQYF
TRBD1	TRBV11-1	.	16	TRBJ2-2	TGTGCCAGCAGCCTCTGGACAGGAGCGAACACCGGGGAGCTGTTTTTT	CASSLWTGANTGELFF
TRBD1	TRBV4-3	once	15	TRBJ2-5	TGCGCCAGCAGCCAGCGACGGGACAGACAAGAGACCCAGTACTTC	CASSQRRDRQETQYF
TRBD1	TRBV4-1	.	14	TRBJ1-4	TGCGCCAGCAGCCAAGGGGACAGGGGAGGAAAACTGTTTTTT	CASSQGDRGGKLFF
TRBD1	TRBV9	.	16	TRBJ1-1	TGTGCCAGCAGCCCTCACCCGACAGGGCAAGGCACTGAAGCTTTCTTT	CASSPHPTGQGTEAFF
.	TRBV30	.	14	TRBJ2-5	TGTGCCTGGAGTGTAGCGCAGGCTTCAGAGACCCAGTACTTC	CAWSVAQASETQYF
.	TRBV2	once	14	TRBJ1-5	TGTGCCAGCACCGGGGGGAACCGCAATCAGCCCCAGCATTTT	CASTGGNRNQPQHF
TRBD1	TRBV25-1	once	16	TRBJ2-3	TGTGCCAGCAGTGGGGCCGGGGACAGGGTGGCAGATACGCAGTATTTT	CASSGAGDRVADTQYF
.	TRBV5-1	.	13	TRBJ2-7	TGCGCCAGCAGCCCCAGACCCCCCGACGAGCAGTACTTC	CASSPRPPDEQYF